The clone carrying this T cell receptor beta chain was recorded a few times. V lost 2 bases to trimming and J lost 4 bases, with 11 bases between them. From germline, CDR1 is KGHSH and CDR2 LQKENI. The CDR3 is made up of 14 amino acids. In TCRdb, the 5' RACE reads were re-called with MiXCR into one record per CDR3 protein. This table has roughly 380,000 distinct CDR3 sequences, 28% appearing once. The data are from a study of T-cell memory formation after mild COVID-19. The sample was PBMCs or a T cell subset sorted from them (not recorded which). This clonotype was obtained from an adult woman who had mild COVID-19 (a few samples of this study predate the infection). Cell type and time point are not known. This rearrangement joins TRBV18 to TRBJ1-1; possible D gene TRBD1, 5 bases. CDR3 protein: CASSPYKGRTEAFF. DNA for the CDR3: TGTGCCAGCTCACCATATAAGGGACGCACTGAAGCTTTCTTT.